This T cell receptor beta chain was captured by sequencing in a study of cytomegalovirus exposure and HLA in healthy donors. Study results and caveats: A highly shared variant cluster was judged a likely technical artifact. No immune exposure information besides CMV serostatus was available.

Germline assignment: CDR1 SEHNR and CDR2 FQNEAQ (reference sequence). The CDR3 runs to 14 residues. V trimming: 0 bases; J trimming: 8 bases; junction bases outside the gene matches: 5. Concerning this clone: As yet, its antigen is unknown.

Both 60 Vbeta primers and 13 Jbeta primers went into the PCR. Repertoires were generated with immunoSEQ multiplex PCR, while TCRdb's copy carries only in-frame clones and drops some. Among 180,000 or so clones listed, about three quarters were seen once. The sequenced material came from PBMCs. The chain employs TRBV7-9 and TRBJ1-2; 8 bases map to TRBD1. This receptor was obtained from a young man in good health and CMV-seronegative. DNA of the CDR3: TGTGCCAGCAGCTTAGCGCAGGGGGCGGTCGGCTACACCTTC. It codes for CASSLAQGAVGYTF. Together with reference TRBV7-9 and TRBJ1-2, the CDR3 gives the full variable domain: DTGVSQNPRHKITKRGQNVTFRCDPISEHNRLYWYRQTLGQGPEFLTYFQNEAQLEKSRLLSDRFSAERPKGSFSTLEIQRTEQGDSAMYLCASSLAQGAVGYTFGSGTRLTVV.